This is a list of T cell receptor beta chains from one sample in a study of regulatory T cells in long-lasting Graves disease. TCRdb called the multiplex PCR reads again in MiXCR, with one record for every CDR3 protein. The sample lists 350,000 to 550,000 distinct CDR3 sequences, around 17% occurring once. The same specimen was also included in a second study, on T cells in Graves' hyperthyroidism and ophthalmopathy.

The sequenced sample was peripheral blood mononuclear cells (PBMCs), obtained at new diagnosis, from a patient treated with antithyroid drugs. The origin of the receptors is a young woman with Graves disease. Both conserved end residues are part of each CDR3. D genes are given only for firm matches. Clone size appears in some rows only: once, few, many, or a class for an expanded clone.

>TRBD2|TRBJ2-4|-|TRBV20-1
TGCAGTGCTGCCGGGACTAGCGGTTTCATCTTC
CSAAGTSGFIF
>-|TRBJ2-5|many|TRBV13
TGTGCCAGCAGCTTAACCGGGTCAGAGACCCAGTACTTC
CASSLTGSETQYF
>TRBD1|TRBJ1-6|few|TRBV7-9
TGTGCCAGCAGCTTGGGACAGACTAGCTCCTATAATTCACCCCTCCACTTT
CASSLGQTSSYNSPLHF
>-|TRBJ1-2|-|TRBV6-4
TGTGCCAGCAGTGACGATGGGGCGTCTGGCTACACCTTC
CASSDDGASGYTF
>-|TRBJ2-7|-|TRBV10-3
TGTGCCATCAGTGAGTCCCCGGACAGTCTCGAGCAGTACTTC
CAISESPDSLEQYF
>TRBD1|TRBJ1-6|-|TRBV30
TGTGCCTGGAGGGGCACGGGACAGGCAAGCTCCTATAATTCACCCCTCCACTTT
CAWRGTGQASSYNSPLHF
>-|TRBJ1-5|few|TRBV20-1
TGCAGTGCTGGAACCGGCGGCAATCAGCCCCAGCATTTT
CSAGTGGNQPQHF
>-|TRBJ2-7|few|TRBV9
TGTGCCAGCGTGACTTTTTTCCACGAGCAGTACTTC
CASVTFFHEQYF
>TRBD2|TRBJ2-1|many|TRBV7-9
TGTGCCAGCAGCTTAGGTATCGGACTAGCGGGAGGTAGAGTGGATGAGCAGTTCTTC
CASSLGIGLAGGRVDEQFF
>TRBD1|TRBJ2-5|many|TRBV30
TGTGCCTGGAGTGTAGGGGGCATGGAGACCCAGTACTTC
CAWSVGGMETQYF
>-|TRBJ1-1|many|TRBV20-1
TGCAGTGCTAGAGATGGGGGCCGGAGAAGGAACACTGAAGCTTTCTTT
CSARDGGRRRNTEAFF
>TRBD2|TRBJ2-7|few|TRBV7-2
TGTGCCAGCAGCTTCACTAGCGGGGGAGCCTACGAGCAGTACTTC
CASSFTSGGAYEQYF
>TRBD2|TRBJ2-3|few|TRBV20-1
TGCAGTGCCGACTGGACTAGCGGGATTAGAGATACGCAGTATTTT
CSADWTSGIRDTQYF
>-|TRBJ1-2|few|TRBV29-1
TGCAGCGTTGAAGAACGGCAGAGCTATGGCTACACCTTC
CSVEERQSYGYTF
>-|TRBJ1-3|once|TRBV5-1
TGCGCCAGCAGCTTGGAACAGGCTGGAAACACCATATATTTT
CASSLEQAGNTIYF
>-|TRBJ2-1|few|TRBV4-2
TGTGCCAGCAGCCAAGTGGTTAGCTCCTACAATGAGCAGTTCTTC
CASSQVVSSYNEQFF
>-|TRBJ2-3|few|TRBV6-2/TRBV6-3
TGTGCCAGCAGTTACCGTTATCCGGGACAAGGTTCAGATACGCAGTATTTT
CASSYRYPGQGSDTQYF
>TRBD1|TRBJ2-7|many|TRBV5-1
TGCGCCAGCAGCTTGGGACAGGGGGGCTACGAGCAGTACTTC
CASSLGQGGYEQYF
>-|TRBJ1-6|few|TRBV6-5
TGTGCCAGCAGTTGGACGGGACCGACAAATTCACCCCTCCACTTT
CASSWTGPTNSPLHF
>-|TRBJ2-7|-|TRBV20-1
TGCAGTGCTAGAGGGGATTCGCCCTACAAGCAGTACTTC
CSARGDSPYKQYF
>-|TRBJ1-5|-|TRBV10-3
TGTGCCACCGGTGATCCAGGGGATCAGCCCCAGCATTTT
CATGDPGDQPQHF
>-|TRBJ1-6|-|TRBV9
TGTGCCAGCAGCGTGGCGGGTAATTCACCCCTCCACTTT
CASSVAGNSPLHF
>-|TRBJ1-2|-|TRBV5-6
TGTGCCAGCAGCTTGGATTTGGGCTACACCTTC
CASSLDLGYTF
>TRBD2|TRBJ2-3|-|TRBV25-1
TGTGCCAGCAGTCCAGGCGGGGGGAGACCAGATACGCAGTATTTT
CASSPGGGRPDTQYF
>TRBD1|TRBJ1-5|few|TRBV19
TGTGCCAGTAGTTATACCGGGACAGGTGGTTTGGGGCCCCAGCATTTT
CASSYTGTGGLGPQHF
>TRBD2|TRBJ2-7|many|TRBV9
TGTGCCAGCAGCCTAGGACTAGCGGGAAGCGAGCAGTACTTC
CASSLGLAGSEQYF